Listed below are T cell receptor beta chains from one sample, sequenced in a study of blood T cell repertoires in COVID-19. Clones were sequenced by immunoSEQ multiplex PCR, and TCRdb holds only the in-frame ones, with some missing. The table shows roughly 300,000 clones, with approximately 89% occurring only once. The specimen sequenced was peripheral blood. Receptor source: a woman between 50 and 59 years old who had recovered from COVID-19. CDR3s include the opening cysteine and the closing phenylalanine or tryptophan. The D gene is left open where the match is weak. Rows may omit the clone size; those that give it use once, few, many or a size class.

TRBD1 TRBJ2-3 - TRBV7-3 CASSLLPTGQGAHTQYF TGTGCCAGCAGCCTTCTACCCACGGGACAGGGGGCACATACGCAGTATTTT
- TRBJ1-2 - TRBV24-1 CATSDAHHGSYGYTF TGTGCCACCAGTGATGCGCACCACGGGTCCTATGGCTACACCTTC
- TRBJ2-2 - TRBV7-9 CASSLDSTSTGELFF TGTGCCAGCAGCTTAGATTCGACTAGCACCGGGGAGCTGTTTTTT
- TRBJ1-1 few TRBV18 CATNGGGTEAFF TGTGCCACCAACGGGGGGGGGACTGAAGCTTTCTTT
- TRBJ1-1 - TRBV6-5 CASSWDKNTEAFF TGTGCCAGCAGTTGGGACAAGAACACTGAAGCTTTCTTT
- TRBJ2-3 - TRBV9 CASSVSAGITDTQYF TGTGCCAGCAGCGTATCCGCGGGGATCACAGATACGCAGTATTTT
- TRBJ1-6 - TRBV30 CAWISGAYNSPLHF TGTGCCTGGATATCAGGGGCTTACAATTCACCCCTCCACTTT
- TRBJ2-7 - TRBV7-2 CASSLDLQGQQYF TGTGCCAGCAGCTTAGACCTCCAGGGGCAGCAGTACTTC
TRBD1 TRBJ1-4 - TRBV7-8 CASSTGNLQGEKLFF TGTGCCAGCAGCACCGGAAATTTACAGGGGGAAAAACTGTTTTTT
TRBD2 TRBJ2-1 - TRBV5-1 CASSTGAGGWYNEQFF TGCGCCAGCTCTACCGGCGCGGGGGGGTGGTACAATGAGCAGTTCTTC
TRBD1 TRBJ2-3 - TRBV3-1/TRBV3-2 CASSQTKGRQGAPDTQYF TGTGCCAGCAGCCAGACCAAAGGACGACAGGGAGCTCCAGATACGCAGTATTTT